The 19 T cell receptor beta chains in this list originate from one sample, sequenced in a study of metastatic and nonmetastatic thyroid tumors. Every patient was untreated before thyroid surgery. TCRdb re-called the PCR reads through MiXCR. The sample contains about 93,000 clones, roughly 12% of which appear only once. Material: blood. The receptors derive from a female donor with papillary thyroid cancer or a benign thyroid nodule (not recorded which). Some clones in this sample may be carry-over from other donors' samples.

This clone was detected many times. The chain links TRBV24-1 to TRBJ2-2; 9 nucleotides align to TRBD2. Trimming cost V 1 base and J 7 bases; bases outside gene matches: 12. CDR1 and CDR2 (germline): KGHDR, SFDVKD. The CDR3 covers 18 residues. The CDR3 reads CATSDFNPAGGLNGELFF. The CDR3 DNA sequence: TGTGCCACCAGTGATTTTAACCCGGCGGGAGGGCTTAACGGGGAGCTGTTTTTT.

Ten or more counts support this clone. J is TRBJ1-4 and V is TRBV4-3; D is uncertain. CDR1 is LGHNA, CDR2 YSLEER, per germline. Trimming stripped 0 bases from V and 13 bases from J, with 12 bases between. CDR3 size: 13 residues. CDR3 protein: CASSQDEARPLFF. CDR3 DNA: TGCGCCAGCAGCCAAGATGAAGCCCGACCACTGTTTTTT.

This clone showed up many times. The CDR3 bases are TGCAGTGCCATAACTGACAGGGGGTACGAGCAGTACTTC. It codes for CSAITDRGYEQYF. The V call is TRBV20-1, the J call TRBJ2-7; 9 nucleotides align to TRBD1. Trimming cost V 6 bases and J 4 bases; bases outside gene matches: 7. Looked up from germline, CDR1 is DFQATT and CDR2 is SNEGSKA (reference sequence). The CDR3 is 13 residues long.

This clone showed up many times. The chain combines TRBV9 with TRBJ2-2; 9 bases agree with TRBD2. Trimming cost V 0 bases and J 3 bases; bases outside gene matches: 12. The CDR3 runs to 19 residues. The V gene's germline CDR1 is SGDLS and CDR2 YYNGEE. The chain's CDR3 is CASSVEEGSGRIYTGELFF. CDR3 bases: TGTGCCAGCAGCGTAGAAGAGGGCAGCGGGAGGATCTACACCGGGGAGCTGTTTTTT.

The chain recombines TRBV29-1 with TRBJ2-5; D gene uncertain. CDR1 SQVTM and CDR2 ANQGSEA come from the germline V gene. With 2 bases removed from V and 4 bases from J, the gap between germline ends came to 11 bases. CDR3 length: 13 amino acids. The CDR3 loop is CSVEKQTAETQYF. For the CDR3, the DNA is TGCAGCGTTGAAAAACAGACCGCAGAGACCCAGTACTTC.

V gene TRBV12-3 or TRBV12-4 combines with J gene TRBJ2-1, with D possibly TRBD2 on 5 matching bases. This CDR3 is 15 amino acids long. Deletions cut 0 bases from V and 2 bases from J, with 8 bases between. DNA for the CDR3: TGTGCCAGCAGTTTAGCGAAGGGAGCCTACAATGAGCAGTTCTTC. Its protein is CASSLAKGAYNEQFF.

This clone was seen at least ten times. The chain is built from TRBV6-2 or TRBV6-3 and TRBJ2-5; 8 bases are shared with TRBD1. J gave up 2 bases and V 10 bases, and 9 bases lay outside the gene matches. The germline CDR1 and CDR2 sequences are MNHEY and SVGEGT. CDR3 length equals 14 residues. The CDR3 region has the DNA TGTGCCACCCGCCTCTGGACAGGGCAAGAGACCCAGTACTTC. Protein: CATRLWTGQETQYF.

This clone was detected ten times or more. CDR3 amino acids: CASSRGPEWGYTF. Written as DNA, the CDR3 is TGTGCCAGTAGTCGTGGGCCTGAATGGGGCTACACCTTC. The rearrangement uses TRBV19 and TRBJ1-2, with D uncertain. This CDR3 is 13 amino acids long. In germline, CDR1 is LNHDA, CDR2 SQIVND (reference sequence). Trimming took 5 bases from V and 8 from J, leaving 15 bases between them.

The V call is TRBV6-2 or TRBV6-3, the J call TRBJ1-3; D is unclear. The V end lost 7 bases, the J end lost 0 bases, and 4 bases lay between the germline ends. The germline V gene has CDR1 MNHEY and CDR2 SVGEGT. This CDR3 is built from 12 residues. CDR3 sequence: CASTLSGNTIYF. In nucleotides, the CDR3 is TGTGCCAGCACGCTCTCTGGAAACACCATATATTTT.

This clone was found many times. The chain employs TRBV30 and TRBJ2-5; 8 bases map to TRBD2. CDR3 length: 13 residues. Germline values: CDR1 GTSNPN, CDR2 SVGIG (reference sequence). The V gene end was trimmed by 3 bases and the J gene end by 5 bases; junction bases not matched to a gene: 5. CDR3 sequence: CAWRRSGGETQYF. Here the CDR3 DNA reads TGTGCCTGGAGGCGGTCGGGGGGGGAGACCCAGTACTTC. Filled out from reference TRBV30 and TRBJ2-5, the complete variable domain reads SQTIHQWPATLVQPVGSPLSLECTVEGTSNPNLYWYRQAAGRGLQLLFYSVGIGQISSEVPQNLSASRPQDRQFILSSKKLLLSDSGFYLCAWRRSGGETQYFGPGTRLLVL.

Remarks on this clone: It may be a read error: a sequence one base away is much more abundant. The rearrangement links TRBV7-9 to TRBJ2-7, with 8 bases identical to TRBD1. CDR1 and CDR2 (germline): SEHNR, FQNEAQ (reference sequence). The CDR3 loop spans 15 amino acids. J was trimmed by 5 bases and V by 9 bases; bases with no gene match: 15. Written as DNA, the CDR3 is TGTGCCAGTATCTCCCAAGGGCCAGGGGGCGACGAGCAGTACTTC. Its protein is CASISQGPGGDEQYF.

This clone was counted many times. The J gene is TRBJ2-5, the V gene TRBV20-1; D not certain. Trimming stripped 5 bases from V and 3 bases from J, with 10 bases between. This CDR3 is built from 12 residues. Germline lookup yields CDR1 DFQATT and CDR2 SNEGSKA (reference sequence). CDR3 residues: CSALADKETQYF. The CDR3 nucleotides are TGCAGTGCTCTTGCAGATAAAGAGACCCAGTACTTC.

This clone was seen a handful of times. The rearrangement uses TRBV27 and TRBJ1-6; D might be TRBD1 (5 bases). The CDR3 consists of 13 residues. The V end lost 4 bases, the J end lost 9 bases, and 10 bases lay between the germline ends. Germline V gives CDR1 MNHEY, CDR2 SMNVEV (reference sequence). The CDR3 loop reads CASSSIGGSPLHF. CDR3 sequence (DNA): TGTGCCAGCAGTTCAATTGGGGGTTCACCCCTCCACTTT.

This clone occurred many times. The chain couples TRBV2 to TRBJ2-5; D is tentatively TRBD1 or TRBD2 (7 bases each). CDR1 SNHLY and CDR2 FYNNEI come from the germline V gene. The length of the CDR3 is 16 residues. V lost 0 bases and J lost 5, with 16 bases in between. For the CDR3, the DNA is TGTGCCAGCAGTGAAGCGCTTGGCAGGGGGGGGGAGACCCAGTACTTC. Translating gives CASSEALGRGGETQYF.

This clone was seen many times. The chain carries TRBV6-1 and TRBJ2-1; D possibly matches TRBD1 or TRBD2 (5 bases each). The CDR3 sequence is 12 residues long. Trimming pared 7 bases from V and 3 bases from J, leaving 7 bases between. Germline V gene sequence: CDR1 MNHNS, CDR2 SASEGT. The CDR3 sequence is CASMGDYNEQFF. The CDR3 DNA reads TGTGCCAGCATGGGGGACTACAATGAGCAGTTCTTC.

Concerning this clone itself: A read error may produce the germline difference seen at one junction end. The V call is TRBV6-2 or TRBV6-3, the J call TRBJ1-2; unclear D gene. Germline V gives CDR1 MNHEY, CDR2 SVGEGT. This CDR3 is built from 16 residues. The CDR3 spells CASSYSMSDPSYCYTF. The CDR3 nucleotides read TGTGCCAGCAGTTACTCGATGTCCGACCCTAGCTATTGCTACACCTTC.

In this sample, this clone turned up many times. The chain links TRBV24-1 to TRBJ2-7; no reliable D call. The germline V gene has CDR1 KGHDR and CDR2 SFDVKD. The CDR3 length is 9 residues. The CDR3: CGVAYEQYF. CDR3 sequence (DNA): TGTGGCGTAGCCTACGAGCAGTACTTC.

In this sample, this clone turned up many times. This chain connects TRBV7-2 to TRBJ2-1, with D maybe TRBD2 (6 bases). Trimming took off 4 bases at V and 7 bases at J, with 14 bases between the two ends. There are 14 residues in the CDR3. The germline V gene has CDR1 SGHTA and CDR2 FQGNSA. The CDR3 loop is CASSSLASVNEQFF. The CDR3 bases are TGTGCCAGCAGCTCGCTAGCGTCAGTAAATGAGCAGTTCTTC.

This clone was counted ten times or more. The chain is built from TRBV6-1 and TRBJ2-7, with TRBD2 matching over 9 bases. Trimming took 3 bases from V and 1 from J; bases not matched to a gene: 7. There are 16 residues in the CDR3. From germline, CDR1 is MNHNS and CDR2 SASEGT. DNA of the CDR3: TGTGCCAGCAGTGAGCAGCTAGCGGGGCGATCCTACGAGCAGTACTTC. Its translation is CASSEQLAGRSYEQYF.